The rows below give T cell receptor beta chains drawn from one sample of a study of neurological immune-mediated disorders. TCRdb redid the calling of the 5' RACE reads with MiXCR, one entry per CDR3 protein. The table lists about 38,000 distinct CDR3 sequences, approximately 4.4% of them singletons, with 9% to 10% in the top ten. The source material was CD4+ T cells from blood. The origin of the receptors is a man aged 18 to 30 in good health. Both conserved end residues are part of each CDR3. A D gene is named only where the DNA matches it firmly. The size entry gives how often the clone was seen (once, few, many) or a class if it is expanded.

J gene: TRBJ2-3; D gene: -; clone size: many; V gene: TRBV6-6; CDR3 protein: CASSYFVDPSTDTQYF; CDR3 DNA: TGTGCCAGCAGTTACTTTGTGGACCCTAGCACAGATACGCAGTATTTT
J gene: TRBJ2-1; D gene: -; clone size: many; V gene: TRBV5-5; CDR3 protein: CASSLRVTGTAYNEQFF; CDR3 DNA: TGTGCCAGCAGCTTGAGGGTTACGGGGACGGCCTACAATGAGCAGTTCTTC
J gene: TRBJ1-1; D gene: TRBD1; clone size: many; V gene: TRBV5-1; CDR3 protein: CASSISGGTEAFF; CDR3 DNA: TGCGCCAGCAGCATCTCAGGGGGGACTGAAGCTTTCTTT
J gene: TRBJ2-7; D gene: -; clone size: many; V gene: TRBV20-1; CDR3 protein: CSAPQPQAGSYEQYF; CDR3 DNA: TGCAGTGCTCCCCAACCTCAGGCGGGGTCCTACGAGCAGTACTTC
J gene: TRBJ1-6; D gene: TRBD1; clone size: many; V gene: TRBV12-3/TRBV12-4; CDR3 protein: CASSPLGQGDSPLHF; CDR3 DNA: TGTGCCAGCAGTCCCTTGGGACAGGGGGATTCACCCCTCCACTTT
J gene: TRBJ2-1; D gene: -; clone size: many; V gene: TRBV6-6; CDR3 protein: CASSSSWEWDEQFF; CDR3 DNA: TGTGCCAGCAGTTCCAGCTGGGAGTGGGATGAGCAGTTCTTC
J gene: TRBJ1-2; D gene: TRBD1; clone size: many; V gene: TRBV20-1; CDR3 protein: CSASGTGDSNYGYTF; CDR3 DNA: TGCAGTGCTTCCGGGACAGGAGATTCTAACTATGGCTACACCTTC
J gene: TRBJ2-2; D gene: -; clone size: many; V gene: TRBV12-3/TRBV12-4; CDR3 protein: CASGTVNTGELFF; CDR3 DNA: TGTGCCAGCGGGACGGTGAACACCGGGGAGCTGTTTTTT
J gene: TRBJ2-3; D gene: TRBD2; clone size: many; V gene: TRBV7-6; CDR3 protein: CASRGTSGGADTQYF; CDR3 DNA: TGTGCCAGCAGAGGGACTAGCGGGGGGGCAGATACGCAGTATTTT
J gene: TRBJ1-2; D gene: -; clone size: many; V gene: TRBV12-3/TRBV12-4; CDR3 protein: CASSPLGKHHGYTF; CDR3 DNA: TGTGCCAGCAGTCCTTTGGGAAAGCACCATGGCTACACCTTC
J gene: TRBJ1-4; D gene: TRBD1; clone size: many; V gene: TRBV4-1; CDR3 protein: CASSQLGTAAKATNEKLFF; CDR3 DNA: TGCGCCAGCAGCCAACTGGGGACAGCCGCTAAAGCAACTAATGAAAAACTGTTTTTT